The rows below give T cell receptor beta chains drawn from one sample of a study of T cell responses to AZD1222 COVID-19 vaccine. Method: immunoSEQ multiplex PCR; TCRdb's copy keeps in-frame clones and lacks some. The table shows 210,000 or so clones, with 90% to 95% occurring only once. The material sequenced was peripheral blood, taken 28 days after the second dose of the MenACWY control vaccine. Source of these receptors: an adult who received the MenACWY meningococcal vaccine as a control. Each CDR3 is given with its conserved first and last residue. A D gene is named only where the DNA matches it firmly. Rows give clone size only sometimes, using once, few, many, or a class for an expanded clone.

TRBD1	15	TRBV5-8	TRBJ2-2	NA	TGTGCCAGCAGACGTACAGGGGGGAACACCGGGGAGCTGTTTTTT	CASRRTGGNTGELFF
TRBD1	14	TRBV28	TRBJ1-2	NA	TGTGCCAGCGGACAGGACAGGGTGAACTATGGCTACACCTTC	CASGQDRVNYGYTF
TRBD1	16	TRBV28	TRBJ2-2	NA	TGTGCCAGCAGTGTCGGGACAGTCACGAACACCGGGGAGCTGTTTTTT	CASSVGTVTNTGELFF
NA	12	TRBV5-6	TRBJ1-1	NA	TGTGCCAGCACGGGAAGCTTGGCTGAAGCTTTCTTT	CASTGSLAEAFF
NA	15	TRBV6-2/TRBV6-3	TRBJ1-2	NA	TGTGCCAGCAGTTACGAGCGCAGGTCTAGCTATGGCTACACCTTC	CASSYERRSSYGYTF
TRBD1	12	TRBV28	TRBJ1-2	NA	TGTGCCAGCAGGAGGGGGCCCTATGGCTACACCTTC	CASRRGPYGYTF
TRBD2	16	TRBV7-2	TRBJ2-1	once	TGTGCCAGCAGCCAACGAACTAGCGGACATTTCGGGGAGCAGTTCTTC	CASSQRTSGHFGEQFF
NA	21	TRBV7-6	TRBJ2-3	NA	TGTGCCAGCAGCTCGCGGAACTCAGACGAACGGGGGCTCTTCGGGACAGATACGCAGTATTTT	CASSSRNSDERGLFGTDTQYF
TRBD2	15	TRBV7-3	TRBJ2-1	NA	TGTGCCAGCAGCCGCGGGACTAGCGCCTACAATGAGCAGTTCTTC	CASSRGTSAYNEQFF
NA	14	TRBV10-3	TRBJ2-3	NA	TGTGCCATCAGTTGGGCAGAGCCCACAGATACGCAGTATTTT	CAISWAEPTDTQYF
TRBD1	16	TRBV5-5	TRBJ2-1	NA	TGTGCCAGCAGCTTGGTGAGGGGGCGCACCTACAATGAGCAGTTCTTC	CASSLVRGRTYNEQFF
TRBD1	13	TRBV28	TRBJ1-6	once	TGTGCCAGCTGGCGGTCAGGGGGCTCACCCCTCCACTTT	CASWRSGGSPLHF
TRBD2	16	TRBV5-1	TRBJ2-5	NA	TGCGCCAGCAGCTTGGGTTCTAGCGGGAGTGGGGAGACCCAGTACTTC	CASSLGSSGSGETQYF
NA	13	TRBV5-1	TRBJ2-3	NA	TGCGCCAGCAGCTTGGCTCAGGGATCTACGCAGTATTTT	CASSLAQGSTQYF
TRBD2	16	TRBV5-1	TRBJ2-3	once	TGCGCCAGCAGCTTATGGACTAGCGGAGGGGCAGATACGCAGTATTTT	CASSLWTSGGADTQYF